This entry describes one T cell receptor beta chain. This sample is part of a study of blood T cell repertoires in COVID-19. The CDR3 totals 17 residues. Germline V gene sequence: CDR1 MGHRA, CDR2 YSYEKL. The V and J ends lost 3 bases and 5 bases respectively, with 20 bases between them. The method was immunoSEQ multiplex PCR; TCRdb's version includes in-frame clones alone and lacks a portion of them. The table has about 370,000 clones, over 75% seen once. V gene TRBV4-1 combines with J gene TRBJ2-1, with D possibly matching TRBD1 (6 bases). The sequencing sample was made of PBMCs or T cells enriched from blood (not recorded which). This clonotype was obtained from a man younger than 35 who had recovered from COVID-19. The DNA for the CDR3 is TGCGCCAGCAGCCAGATTCACCGGGACACCCCGAACAATGAGCAGTTCTTC. Its translation: CASSQIHRDTPNNEQFF.